What follows are 10 T cell receptor beta chains derived from one specimen sequenced in a study of OX40 agonist ivuxolimab in advanced cancers. Sequencing was performed with immunoSEQ multiplex PCR; in TCRdb, only in-frame clones are kept and a portion is missing. This sample has 70,000 to 90,000 clones, with over 80% found just once. Sequencing was performed on CD4+ or CD8+ T cells sorted from blood, taken in a trial of the OX40 agonist ivuxolimab. The receptors here all came from an adult with an advanced solid tumor such as melanoma, head and neck, liver or kidney cancer.

The rearrangement links TRBV5-6 to TRBJ1-2, with D uncertain. The CDR3 spans 14 residues. V lost 0 bases and J lost 2, with 8 bases in between. Germline-derived CDR1 and CDR2 are SGHDT and YYEEEE. The CDR3 DNA reads TGTGCCAGCAGCTTGGGGGTAAACAACTATGGCTACACCTTC. Protein: CASSLGVNNYGYTF.

The chain recombines TRBV6-1 with TRBJ2-7, with 10 bases aligning to TRBD1. J gave up 2 bases and V 6 bases, and 7 bases lay outside the gene matches. Per germline, CDR1 MNHNS and CDR2 SASEGT. This CDR3 contains 15 residues. The CDR3 region has the DNA TGTGCCAGCAGGGCCGGGGACAGGGGTGCCTACGAGCAGTACTTC. Its translation is CASRAGDRGAYEQYF.

The CDR3 protein is CASSLGDSYGYTF. The DNA of the CDR3 is TGCGCCAGCAGCTTGGGGGACAGCTATGGCTACACCTTC. The chain carries TRBV5-1 and TRBJ1-2; 7 bases line up with TRBD1. CDR1 and CDR2 (germline): SGHRS, YFSETQ. V dropped 0 bases and J dropped 4; count of bases not matched to a gene: 0. The CDR3 spans 13 residues.

The J gene is TRBJ2-1, the V gene TRBV27, with TRBD2 identical over 10 bases. Germline V lookup: CDR1 MNHEY, CDR2 SMNVEV (reference sequence). This CDR3 region has 16 residues. J lost 9 bases, V lost 8 bases, and 16 bases had no gene match. Here the CDR3 reads CASRDLGLAPGSEQFF. The CDR3 region has the DNA TGTGCCAGCCGCGACCTGGGACTAGCGCCTGGGAGTGAGCAGTTCTTC.

V gene TRBV7-2 combines with J gene TRBJ1-3; D is uncertain. The CDR3 consists of 16 residues. Deletions cut 0 bases from V and 0 bases from J, with 9 bases between. The V gene's germline CDR1 is SGHTA and CDR2 FQGNSA. The CDR3 spells CASSLASYRSGNTIYF. DNA of the CDR3: TGTGCCAGCAGCTTAGCTAGTTACCGCTCTGGAAACACCATATATTTT.

The chain has TRBV6-1 and TRBJ1-5; a possible D gene is TRBD1 (5 bases). Trimming took off 6 bases at V and 9 bases at J, with 21 bases between the two ends. The length of the CDR3 is 15 residues. Germline assignment: CDR1 MNHNS and CDR2 SASEGT. The DNA of the CDR3 is TGTGCCAGCAGAGCACAGTCGACAGCGGTGGGGCCCCAGCATTTT. It translates to CASRAQSTAVGPQHF.

The chain joins TRBV30 to TRBJ1-2, with no clear D. Trimming removed 3 bases from V and 1 base from J, with 6 bases in between. In germline, CDR1 is GTSNPN, CDR2 SVGIG (reference sequence). There are 12 residues in the CDR3. The CDR3 DNA reads as TGTGCCTGGAGACGCAGTAACTATGGCTACACCTTC. This translates into CAWRRSNYGYTF.

The rearrangement joins TRBV5-1 to TRBJ2-1, with D perhaps TRBD2 (5 bases). Germline CDR1 and CDR2: SGHRS and YFSETQ. The CDR3 contains 12 residues. V lost 5 bases to trimming and J lost 6 bases, with 9 bases between them. In nucleotides, the CDR3 is TGCGCCAGCAGAGCCGGGGTCAATGAGCAGTTCTTC. It specifies CASRAGVNEQFF.

The chain is built from TRBV5-1 and TRBJ2-3; D might be TRBD2 (6 bases). CDR1 is SGHRS and CDR2 is YFSETQ in the germline V gene. CDR3 length equals 14 residues. Trimming removed 7 bases at V and 0 bases at J, with 12 bases between. CDR3 loop: CASLSGLSTDTQYF. The DNA of the CDR3 is TGCGCCAGCCTCAGCGGGCTTAGCACAGATACGCAGTATTTT.

This clone has more than one count but fewer than ten. The chain has TRBV9 and TRBJ1-2; D is undetermined. With 0 bases removed from V and 2 bases from J, the gap between germline ends came to 8 bases. The CDR3 length is 14 residues. Germline CDR1 and CDR2: SGDLS and YYNGEE. The CDR3 DNA reads as TGTGCCAGCAGCGTAGAATCCCAGAACTATGGCTACACCTTC. Protein sequence: CASSVESQNYGYTF.